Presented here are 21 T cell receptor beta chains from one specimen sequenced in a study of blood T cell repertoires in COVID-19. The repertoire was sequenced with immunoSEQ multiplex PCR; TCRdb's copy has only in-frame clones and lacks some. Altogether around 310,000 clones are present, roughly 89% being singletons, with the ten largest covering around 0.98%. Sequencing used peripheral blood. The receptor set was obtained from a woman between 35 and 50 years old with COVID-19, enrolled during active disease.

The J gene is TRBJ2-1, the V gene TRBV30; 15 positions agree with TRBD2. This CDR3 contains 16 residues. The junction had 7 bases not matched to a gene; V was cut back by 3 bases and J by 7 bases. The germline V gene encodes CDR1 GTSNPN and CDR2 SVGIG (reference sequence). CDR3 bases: TGTGCCTGGAGCATGGAGGGGACTAGCGGGAGGAATGAGCAGTTCTTC. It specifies CAWSMEGTSGRNEQFF.

The CDR3 nucleotides read TGTGCCAGCAGTGAACTAATTTCTGGGGCTGAGCAGTTCTTC. Translated, it gives CASSELISGAEQFF. The V call is TRBV2, the J call TRBJ2-1, with D possibly matching TRBD1 (5 bases). V dropped 2 bases and J dropped 9 bases, with 14 bases sitting between them. The germline V gene has CDR1 SNHLY and CDR2 FYNNEI. CDR3 size: 14 residues.

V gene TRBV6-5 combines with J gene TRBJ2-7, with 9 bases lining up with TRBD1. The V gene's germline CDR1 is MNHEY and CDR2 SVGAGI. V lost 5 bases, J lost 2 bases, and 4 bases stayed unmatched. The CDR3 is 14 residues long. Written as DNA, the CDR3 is TGTGCCAGCAGTCTTGGGACAGGGACCTACGAGCAGTACTTC. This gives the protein CASSLGTGTYEQYF.

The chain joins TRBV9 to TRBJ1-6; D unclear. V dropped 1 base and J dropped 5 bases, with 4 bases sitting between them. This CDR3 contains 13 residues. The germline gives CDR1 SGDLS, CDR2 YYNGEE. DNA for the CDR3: TGTGCCAGCAGCGTACGTGATAATTCACCCCTCCACTTT. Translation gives CASSVRDNSPLHF.

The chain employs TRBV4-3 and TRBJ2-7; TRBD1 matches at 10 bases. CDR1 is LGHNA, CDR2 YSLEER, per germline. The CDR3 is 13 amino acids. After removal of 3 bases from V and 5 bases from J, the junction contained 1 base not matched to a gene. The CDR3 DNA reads TGCGCCAGCAGCCATGGGACAGGGGACGAGCAGTACTTC. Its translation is CASSHGTGDEQYF.

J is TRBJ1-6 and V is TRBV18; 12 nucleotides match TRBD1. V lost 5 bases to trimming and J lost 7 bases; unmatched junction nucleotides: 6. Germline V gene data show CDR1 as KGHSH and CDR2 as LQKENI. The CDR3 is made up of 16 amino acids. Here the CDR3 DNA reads TGTGCCAGCTCAGCCGGGACAGGGGGCGGAAATTCACCCCTCCACTTT. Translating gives CASSAGTGGGNSPLHF.

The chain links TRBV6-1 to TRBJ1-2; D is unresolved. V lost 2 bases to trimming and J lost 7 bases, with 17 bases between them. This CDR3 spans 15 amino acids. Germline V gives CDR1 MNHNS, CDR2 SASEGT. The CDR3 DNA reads TGTGCCAGCAGTGAAAAAGGCAGGTCAGTGGGTGGCTACACCTTC. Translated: CASSEKGRSVGGYTF.

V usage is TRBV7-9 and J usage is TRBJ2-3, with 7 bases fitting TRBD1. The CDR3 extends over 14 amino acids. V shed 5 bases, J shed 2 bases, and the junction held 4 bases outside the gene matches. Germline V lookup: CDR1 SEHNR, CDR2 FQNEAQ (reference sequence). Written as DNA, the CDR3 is TGTGCCAGCAGCCCGGGACAGCTCACAGATACGCAGTATTTT. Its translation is CASSPGQLTDTQYF.

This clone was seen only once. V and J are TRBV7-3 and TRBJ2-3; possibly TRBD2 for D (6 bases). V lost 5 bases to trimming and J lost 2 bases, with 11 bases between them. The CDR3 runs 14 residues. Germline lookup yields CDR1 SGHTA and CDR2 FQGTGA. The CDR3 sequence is CASSPRTTTDTQYF. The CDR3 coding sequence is TGTGCCAGCAGCCCTCGGACTACCACAGATACGCAGTATTTT.

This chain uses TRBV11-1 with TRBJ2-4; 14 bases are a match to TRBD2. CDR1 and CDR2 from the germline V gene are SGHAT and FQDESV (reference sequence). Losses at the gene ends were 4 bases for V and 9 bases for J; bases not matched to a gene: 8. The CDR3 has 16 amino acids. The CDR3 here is CASSSPGLAGEAIQYF. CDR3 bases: TGTGCCAGCAGCTCCCCGGGACTAGCGGGAGAAGCCATTCAGTACTTC.

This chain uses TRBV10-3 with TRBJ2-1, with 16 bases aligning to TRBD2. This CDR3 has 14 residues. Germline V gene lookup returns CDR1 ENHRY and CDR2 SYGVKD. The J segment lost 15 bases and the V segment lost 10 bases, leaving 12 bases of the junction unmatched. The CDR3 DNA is TGTGCCACCGAATCCGGGACTAGCGGGAGGGACGGGTTCTTC. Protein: CATESGTSGRDGFF.

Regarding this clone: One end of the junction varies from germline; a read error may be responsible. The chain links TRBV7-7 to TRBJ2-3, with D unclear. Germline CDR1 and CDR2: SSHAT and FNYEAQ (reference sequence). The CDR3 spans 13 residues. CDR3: CASSLKTGDTQYF. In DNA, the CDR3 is TGTGCTAGCAGCTTAAAGACTGGAGATACGCAGTATTTT. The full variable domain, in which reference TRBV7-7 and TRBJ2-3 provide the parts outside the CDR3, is GAGVSQSPRYKVTKRGQDVTLRCDPISSHATLYWYQQALGQGPEFLTYFNYEAQPDKSGLPSDRFSAERPEGSISTLTIQRTEQRDSAMYRCASSLKTGDTQYFGPGTRLTVL.

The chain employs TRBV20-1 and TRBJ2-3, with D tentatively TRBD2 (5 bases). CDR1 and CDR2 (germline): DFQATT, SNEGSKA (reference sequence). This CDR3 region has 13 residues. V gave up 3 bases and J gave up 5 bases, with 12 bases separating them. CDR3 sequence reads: CSASRLALDTQYF. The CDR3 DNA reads TGCAGTGCTAGTCGGCTAGCTTTAGATACGCAGTATTTT.

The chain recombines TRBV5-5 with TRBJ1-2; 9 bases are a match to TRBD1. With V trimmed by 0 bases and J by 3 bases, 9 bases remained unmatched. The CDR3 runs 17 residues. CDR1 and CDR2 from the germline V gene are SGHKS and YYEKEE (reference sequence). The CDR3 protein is CASSLVPSGQGDYGYTF. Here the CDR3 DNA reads TGTGCCAGCAGCTTGGTTCCTTCGGGACAGGGTGACTATGGCTACACCTTC.

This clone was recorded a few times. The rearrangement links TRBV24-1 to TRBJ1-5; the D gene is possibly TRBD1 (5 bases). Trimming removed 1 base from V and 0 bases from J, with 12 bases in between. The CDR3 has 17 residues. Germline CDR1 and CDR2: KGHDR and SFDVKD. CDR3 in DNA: TGTGCCACCAGTGATTTTGCCCAGGGTTATAGCAATCAGCCCCAGCATTTT. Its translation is CATSDFAQGYSNQPQHF.

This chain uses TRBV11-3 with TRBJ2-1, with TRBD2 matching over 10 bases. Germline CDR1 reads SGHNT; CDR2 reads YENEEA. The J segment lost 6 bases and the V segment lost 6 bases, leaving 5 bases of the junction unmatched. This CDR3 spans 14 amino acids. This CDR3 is CASSPGLAFNEQFF. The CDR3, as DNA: TGTGCCAGCAGTCCGGGACTAGCGTTCAATGAGCAGTTCTTC.

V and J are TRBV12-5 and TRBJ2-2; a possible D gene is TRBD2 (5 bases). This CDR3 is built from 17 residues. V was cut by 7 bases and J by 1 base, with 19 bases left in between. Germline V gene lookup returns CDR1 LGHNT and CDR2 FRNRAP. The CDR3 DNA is TGTGCTAGTGTTCCGACGAGGGCTCTTCAGAACACCGGGGAGCTGTTTTTT. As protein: CASVPTRALQNTGELFF.

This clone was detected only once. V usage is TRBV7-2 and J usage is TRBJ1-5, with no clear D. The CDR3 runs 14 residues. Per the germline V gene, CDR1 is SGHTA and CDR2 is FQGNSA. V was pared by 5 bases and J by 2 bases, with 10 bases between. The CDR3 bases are TGTGCCAGCAGCAATGGTGGAGGCAATCAGCCCCAGCATTTT. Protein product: CASSNGGGNQPQHF.

As DNA, the CDR3 is TGTGCCAGCTCACTCCGACAGAAACAAGAGACCCAGTACTTC. Its translation: CASSLRQKQETQYF. The genes are TRBV18 and TRBJ2-5; D may be TRBD1 (5 bases). CDR1 is KGHSH and CDR2 is LQKENI in the germline V gene. V was shortened by 4 bases and J by 2 bases, with 11 bases between the two germline ends. The CDR3 runs 14 residues.

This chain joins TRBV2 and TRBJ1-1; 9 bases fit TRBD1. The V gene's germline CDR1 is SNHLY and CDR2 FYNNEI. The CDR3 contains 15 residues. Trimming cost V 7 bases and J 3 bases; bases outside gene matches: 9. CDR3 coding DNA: TGTGCCAGCATCCCTTACAGGGGGCGAGACACTGAAGCTTTCTTT. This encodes CASIPYRGRDTEAFF.

The CDR3 spells CASSEDRDYGYTF. The CDR3, as DNA: TGTGCCAGCAGCGAGGACAGGGACTATGGCTACACCTTC. J is TRBJ1-2 and V is TRBV7-2; TRBD1 agrees at 8 bases. Per germline, CDR1 SGHTA and CDR2 FQGNSA. J gave up 3 bases and V 5 bases, and 2 bases lay outside the gene matches. The CDR3 is 13 residues long.